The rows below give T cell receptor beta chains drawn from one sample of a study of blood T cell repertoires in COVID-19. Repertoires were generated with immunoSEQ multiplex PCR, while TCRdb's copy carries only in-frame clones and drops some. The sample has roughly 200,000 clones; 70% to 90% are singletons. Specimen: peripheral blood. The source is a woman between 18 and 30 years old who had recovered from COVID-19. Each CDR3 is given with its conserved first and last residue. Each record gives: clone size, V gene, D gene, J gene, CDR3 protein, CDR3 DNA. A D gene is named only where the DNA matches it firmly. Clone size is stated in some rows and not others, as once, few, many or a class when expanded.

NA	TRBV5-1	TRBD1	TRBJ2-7	CASSWDSAYEQYF	TGCGCCAGCAGCTGGGACAGTGCCTACGAGCAGTACTTC
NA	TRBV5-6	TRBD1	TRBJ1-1	CASSFGTGGHTEAFF	TGTGCCAGCAGCTTCGGGACAGGGGGCCATACTGAAGCTTTCTTT
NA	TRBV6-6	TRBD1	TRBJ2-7	CASSPDGPPGQVSYEQYF	TGTGCCAGCAGTCCCGACGGCCCCCCGGGACAGGTCTCCTACGAGCAGTACTTC
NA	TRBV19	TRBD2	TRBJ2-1	CASSIPREVADEQFF	TGTGCCAGTAGTATTCCGCGGGAGGTGGCCGATGAGCAGTTCTTC
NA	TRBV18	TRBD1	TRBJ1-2	CASSSMTGGYTF	TGTGCCAGCTCCTCGATGACAGGGGGCTACACCTTC
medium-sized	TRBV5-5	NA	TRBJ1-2	CASSLQSFTNYGYTF	TGTGCCAGCAGCTTGCAGTCGTTTACTAACTATGGCTACACCTTC
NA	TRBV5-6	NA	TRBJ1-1	CASSDLAGTEAFF	TGTGCCAGCAGTGATCTCGCGGGCACTGAAGCTTTCTTT
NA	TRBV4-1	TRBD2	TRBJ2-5	CASSQGGGKETQYF	TGCGCCAGCAGCCAAGGGGGGGGAAAAGAGACCCAGTACTTC
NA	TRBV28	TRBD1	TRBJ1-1	CASSRRGRLTEAFF	TGTGCCAGCAGTCGCAGGGGGCGGCTCACTGAAGCTTTCTTT
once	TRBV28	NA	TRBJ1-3	CASQGGNTIYF	TGTGCCAGCCAGGGTGGAAACACCATATATTTT
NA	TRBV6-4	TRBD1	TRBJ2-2	CASSAGQGEAGELFF	TGTGCCAGCAGTGCGGGACAGGGAGAGGCCGGGGAGCTGTTTTTT
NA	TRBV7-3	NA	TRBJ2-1	CASSLGVGAVNEQFF	TGTGCCAGCAGCTTAGGAGTGGGGGCGGTCAATGAGCAGTTCTTC
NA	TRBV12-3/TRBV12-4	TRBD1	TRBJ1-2	CASSLGQFNGYTF	TGTGCCAGCAGTTTGGGACAGTTCAATGGCTACACCTTC
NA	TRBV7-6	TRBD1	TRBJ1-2	CASSPQGQYGYTF	TGTGCCAGCAGCCCACAGGGGCAGTATGGCTACACCTTC
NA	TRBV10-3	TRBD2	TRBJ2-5	CASAGERWETQYF	TGTGCCTCAGCGGGAGAACGTTGGGAGACCCAGTACTTC
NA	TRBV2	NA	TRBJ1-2	CASIEPLNYGYTF	TGTGCCAGCATTGAACCCCTTAACTATGGCTACACCTTC
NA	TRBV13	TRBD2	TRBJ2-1	CASSPRSALAGQAYNEQFF	TGTGCCAGCAGCCCCCGCTCCGCACTAGCGGGTCAAGCCTACAATGAGCAGTTCTTC
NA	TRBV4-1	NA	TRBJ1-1	CASSQAGGGWTEAFF	TGCGCCAGCAGCCAAGCGGGCGGGGGATGGACTGAAGCTTTCTTT
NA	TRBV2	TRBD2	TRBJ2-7	CASQSGRGYDEQYF	TGTGCCAGCCAAAGCGGGAGAGGGTATGACGAGCAGTACTTC
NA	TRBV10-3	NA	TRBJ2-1	CARHRGSYNEQFF	TGTGCCAGGCATCGAGGCTCCTACAATGAGCAGTTCTTC
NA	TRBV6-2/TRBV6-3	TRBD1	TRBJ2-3	CASSQPAPDRGPDTQYF	TGTGCCAGCAGCCAACCGGCCCCTGACAGGGGACCAGATACGCAGTATTTT
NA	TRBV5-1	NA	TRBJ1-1	CASSLIVGTEAFF	TGCGCCAGCAGCTTGATTGTCGGCACTGAAGCTTTCTTT
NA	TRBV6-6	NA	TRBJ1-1	CASSSQGSTEAFF	TGTGCCAGCAGTTCGCAGGGGAGCACTGAAGCTTTCTTT
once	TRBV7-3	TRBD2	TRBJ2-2	CASSSPTSGSTGELFF	TGTGCCAGCAGCTCCCCGACTAGCGGGAGCACCGGGGAGCTGTTTTTT
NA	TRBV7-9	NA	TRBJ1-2	CASSINSNPNPYGYTF	TGTGCCAGCAGCATTAACTCCAACCCTAATCCCTATGGCTACACCTTC
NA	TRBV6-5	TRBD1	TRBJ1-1	CASRTVDRVRAFF	TGTGCCAGCAGGACGGTGGACAGGGTAAGGGCTTTCTTT
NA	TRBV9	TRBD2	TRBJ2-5	CASSGLAGQQETQYF	TGTGCCAGCAGCGGACTAGCGGGGCAACAAGAGACCCAGTACTTC
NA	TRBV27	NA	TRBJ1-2	CASSFSGAYGYTF	TGTGCCAGCAGTTTTTCAGGGGCCTATGGCTACACCTTC
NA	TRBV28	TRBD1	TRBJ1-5	CATHRGEGQPQHF	TGTGCCACCCACAGGGGAGAGGGTCAGCCCCAGCATTTT
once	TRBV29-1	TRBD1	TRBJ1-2	CSVPGGANYGYTF	TGCAGCGTACCAGGGGGAGCTAACTATGGCTACACCTTC
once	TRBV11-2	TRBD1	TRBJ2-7	CASSFSGQGYEQYF	TGTGCCAGCAGCTTCTCGGGACAGGGTTACGAGCAGTACTTC
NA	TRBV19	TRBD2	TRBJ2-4	CASSLGLAGGPYKNIQYF	TGTGCCAGTAGTTTAGGACTAGCGGGAGGGCCGTACAAAAACATTCAGTACTTC
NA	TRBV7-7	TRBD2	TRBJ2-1	CASSRLAGGYNEQFF	TGTGCCAGCAGCCGCCTAGCGGGGGGCTACAATGAGCAGTTCTTC
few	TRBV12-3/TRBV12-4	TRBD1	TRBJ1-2	CASSSRGQDYTF	TGTGCCAGCAGTTCCCGGGGACAGGACTACACCTTC
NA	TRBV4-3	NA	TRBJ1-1	CASSPGGNTEAFF	TGCGCCAGCAGCCCCGGAGGGAACACTGAAGCTTTCTTT
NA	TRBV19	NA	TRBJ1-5	CASREGRQPQHF	TGTGCCAGTAGGGAGGGCAGGCAGCCCCAGCATTTT
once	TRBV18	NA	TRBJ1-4	CASSPPSGGELEKLFF	TGTGCCAGCTCACCACCATCGGGAGGGGAATTGGAAAAACTGTTTTTT
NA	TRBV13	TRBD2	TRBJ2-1	CASSLGRGGTLDNEQFF	TGTGCCAGCAGCTTAGGCCGGGGGGGAACGTTGGACAATGAGCAGTTCTTC
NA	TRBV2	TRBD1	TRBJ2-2	CASSVQGAPGELFF	TGTGCCAGCAGTGTCCAGGGGGCCCCCGGGGAGCTGTTTTTT
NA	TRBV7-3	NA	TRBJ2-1	CASSLNTNNEQFF	TGTGCCAGCAGCTTAAACACTAACAATGAGCAGTTCTTC
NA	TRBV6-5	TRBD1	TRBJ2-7	CASSIGQGSYEQYF	TGTGCCAGCAGTATCGGACAGGGGTCTTACGAGCAGTACTTC
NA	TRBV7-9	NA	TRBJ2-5	CASSASAGQETQYF	TGTGCCAGCAGCGCCTCCGCGGGGCAAGAGACCCAGTACTTC
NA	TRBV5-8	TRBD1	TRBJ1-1	CASSFHRGLGVNTEAFF	TGTGCCAGCAGCTTCCACAGGGGGCTGGGGGTGAACACTGAAGCTTTCTTT
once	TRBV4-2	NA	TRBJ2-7	CASSQDEHSELFEQYF	TGTGCCAGCAGCCAAGACGAGCATAGCGAGTTATTCGAGCAGTACTTC
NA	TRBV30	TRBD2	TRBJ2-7	CAWSGTSWNSYEQYF	TGTGCCTGGAGCGGGACTAGCTGGAACTCCTACGAGCAGTACTTC
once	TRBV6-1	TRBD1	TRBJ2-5	CASSESWGTGDLSTQYF	TGTGCCAGCAGTGAATCATGGGGGACAGGGGACCTGTCGACCCAGTACTTC
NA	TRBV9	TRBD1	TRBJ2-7	CASSVGRGHYEQYF	TGTGCCAGCAGCGTAGGCAGGGGGCACTACGAGCAGTACTTC
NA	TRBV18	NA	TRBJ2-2	CASSPVHPKASNTGELFF	TGTGCCAGCTCACCAGTTCATCCCAAAGCGTCGAACACCGGGGAGCTGTTTTTT
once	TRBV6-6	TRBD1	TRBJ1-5	CASSSGQGTRPQHF	TGTGCCAGCAGTTCTGGACAGGGAACGCGGCCCCAGCATTTT
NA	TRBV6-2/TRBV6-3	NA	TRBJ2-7	CASSYFARGEYEQYF	TGTGCCAGCAGTTACTTCGCCAGGGGAGAGTACGAGCAGTACTTC
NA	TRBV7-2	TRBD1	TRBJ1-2	CASSAQGAGYGYTF	TGTGCCAGCAGCGCTCAGGGGGCCGGCTATGGCTACACCTTC
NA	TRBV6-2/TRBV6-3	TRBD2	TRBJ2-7	CASSYQRTSGRYEQYF	TGTGCCAGCAGTTACCAGAGGACTAGCGGGAGATACGAGCAGTACTTC
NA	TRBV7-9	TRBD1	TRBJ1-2	CASSPQTGAYGYTF	TGTGCCAGCAGCCCTCAGACAGGGGCCTATGGCTACACCTTC
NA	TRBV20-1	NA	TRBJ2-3	CSARGDTQYF	TGCAGTGCTCGGGGAGATACGCAGTATTTT
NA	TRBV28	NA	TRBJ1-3	CASRGGDIGNTVYF	TGTGCCAGCAGGGGAGGGGACATCGGAAACACCGTATATTTT